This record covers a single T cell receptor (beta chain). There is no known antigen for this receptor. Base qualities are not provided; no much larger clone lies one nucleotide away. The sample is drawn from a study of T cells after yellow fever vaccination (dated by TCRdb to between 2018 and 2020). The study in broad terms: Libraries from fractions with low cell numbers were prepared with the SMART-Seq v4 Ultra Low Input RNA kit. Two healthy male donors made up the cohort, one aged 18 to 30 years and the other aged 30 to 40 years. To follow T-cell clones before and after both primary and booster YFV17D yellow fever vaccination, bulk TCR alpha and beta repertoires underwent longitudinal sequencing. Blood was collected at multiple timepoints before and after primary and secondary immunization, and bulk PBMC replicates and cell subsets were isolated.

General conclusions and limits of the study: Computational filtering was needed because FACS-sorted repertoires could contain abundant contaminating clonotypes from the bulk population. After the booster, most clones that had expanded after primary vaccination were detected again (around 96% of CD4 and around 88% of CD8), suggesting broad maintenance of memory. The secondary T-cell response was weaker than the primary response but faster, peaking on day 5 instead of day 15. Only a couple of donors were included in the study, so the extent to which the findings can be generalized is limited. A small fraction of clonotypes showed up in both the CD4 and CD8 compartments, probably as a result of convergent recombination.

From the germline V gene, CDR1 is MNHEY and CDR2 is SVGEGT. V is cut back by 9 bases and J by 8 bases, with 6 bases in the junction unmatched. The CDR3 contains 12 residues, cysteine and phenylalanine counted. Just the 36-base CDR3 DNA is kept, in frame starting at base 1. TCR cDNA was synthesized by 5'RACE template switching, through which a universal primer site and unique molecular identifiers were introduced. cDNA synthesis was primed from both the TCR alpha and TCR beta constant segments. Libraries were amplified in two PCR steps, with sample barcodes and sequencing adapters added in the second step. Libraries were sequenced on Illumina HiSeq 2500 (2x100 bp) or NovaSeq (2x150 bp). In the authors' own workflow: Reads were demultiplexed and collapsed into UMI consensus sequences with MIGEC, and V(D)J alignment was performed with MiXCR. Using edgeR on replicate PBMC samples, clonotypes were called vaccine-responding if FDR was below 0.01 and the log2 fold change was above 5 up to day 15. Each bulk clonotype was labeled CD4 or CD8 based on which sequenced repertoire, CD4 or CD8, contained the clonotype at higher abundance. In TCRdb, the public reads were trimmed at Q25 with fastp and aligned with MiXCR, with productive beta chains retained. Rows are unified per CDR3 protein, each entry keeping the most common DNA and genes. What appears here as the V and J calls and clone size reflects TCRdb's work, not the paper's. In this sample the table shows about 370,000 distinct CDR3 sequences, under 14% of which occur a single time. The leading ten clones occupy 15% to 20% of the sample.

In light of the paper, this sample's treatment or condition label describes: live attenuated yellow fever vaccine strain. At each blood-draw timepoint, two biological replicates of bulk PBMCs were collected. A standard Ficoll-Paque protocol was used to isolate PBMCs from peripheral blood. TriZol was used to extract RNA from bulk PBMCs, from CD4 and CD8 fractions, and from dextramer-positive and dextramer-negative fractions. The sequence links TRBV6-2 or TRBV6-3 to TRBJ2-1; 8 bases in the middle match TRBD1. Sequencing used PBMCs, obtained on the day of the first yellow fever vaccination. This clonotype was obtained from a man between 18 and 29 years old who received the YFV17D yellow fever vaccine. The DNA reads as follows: TGTGCCAGTTCGGACAGGGCCGATGAGCAGTTCTTC. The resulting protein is CASSDRADEQFF.